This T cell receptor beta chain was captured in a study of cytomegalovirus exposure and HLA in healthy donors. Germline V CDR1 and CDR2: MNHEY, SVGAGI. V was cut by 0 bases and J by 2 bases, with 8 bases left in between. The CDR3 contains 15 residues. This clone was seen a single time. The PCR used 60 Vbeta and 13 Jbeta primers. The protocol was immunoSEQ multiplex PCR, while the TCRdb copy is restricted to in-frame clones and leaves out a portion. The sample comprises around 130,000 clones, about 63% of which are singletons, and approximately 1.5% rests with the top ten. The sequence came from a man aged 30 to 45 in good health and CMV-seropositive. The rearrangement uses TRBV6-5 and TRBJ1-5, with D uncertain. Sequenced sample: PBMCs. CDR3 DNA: TGTGCCAGCAGTTACTCTGTGGGAGGCAATCAGCCCCAGCATTTT. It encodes CASSYSVGGNQPQHF.